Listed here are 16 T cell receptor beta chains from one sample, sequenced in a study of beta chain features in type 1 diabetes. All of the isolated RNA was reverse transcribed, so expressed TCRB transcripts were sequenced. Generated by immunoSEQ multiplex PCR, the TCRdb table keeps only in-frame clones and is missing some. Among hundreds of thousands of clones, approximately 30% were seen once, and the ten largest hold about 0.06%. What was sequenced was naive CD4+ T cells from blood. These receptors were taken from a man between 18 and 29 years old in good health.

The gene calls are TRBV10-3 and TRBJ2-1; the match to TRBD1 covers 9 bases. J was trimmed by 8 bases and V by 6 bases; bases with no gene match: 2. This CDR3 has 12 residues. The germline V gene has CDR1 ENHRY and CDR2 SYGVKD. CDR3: CAIRGQGDEQFF. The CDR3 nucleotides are TGTGCCATCAGGGGACAGGGTGATGAGCAGTTCTTC.

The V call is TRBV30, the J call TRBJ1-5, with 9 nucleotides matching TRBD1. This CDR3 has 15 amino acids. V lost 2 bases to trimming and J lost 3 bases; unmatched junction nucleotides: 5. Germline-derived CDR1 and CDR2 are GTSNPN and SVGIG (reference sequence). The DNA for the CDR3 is TGTGCCTGGAGTACGACAGGGGGTTTCAATCAGCCCCAGCATTTT. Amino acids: CAWSTTGGFNQPQHF.

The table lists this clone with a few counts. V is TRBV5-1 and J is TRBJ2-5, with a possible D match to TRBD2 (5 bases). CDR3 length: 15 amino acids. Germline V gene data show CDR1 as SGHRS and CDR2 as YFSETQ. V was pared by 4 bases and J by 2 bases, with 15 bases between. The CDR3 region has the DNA TGCGCCAGCAGCCCCCCGGCGGGTATTCAAGAGACCCAGTACTTC. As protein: CASSPPAGIQETQYF.

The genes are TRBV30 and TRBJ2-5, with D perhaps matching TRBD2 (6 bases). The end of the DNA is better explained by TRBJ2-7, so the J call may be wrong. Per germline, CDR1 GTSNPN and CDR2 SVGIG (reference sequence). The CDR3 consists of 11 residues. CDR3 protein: CAWSVGGEQYF. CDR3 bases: TGTGCCTGGAGCGTCGGGGGCGAGCAGTACTTC.

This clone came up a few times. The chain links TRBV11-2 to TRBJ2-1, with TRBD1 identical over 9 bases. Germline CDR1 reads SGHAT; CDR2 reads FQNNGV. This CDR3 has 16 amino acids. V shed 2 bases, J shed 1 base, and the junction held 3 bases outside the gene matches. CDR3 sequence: CASSLRQGVSYNEQFF. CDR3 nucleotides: TGTGCCAGCAGCTTACGACAGGGGGTATCCTACAATGAGCAGTTCTTC.

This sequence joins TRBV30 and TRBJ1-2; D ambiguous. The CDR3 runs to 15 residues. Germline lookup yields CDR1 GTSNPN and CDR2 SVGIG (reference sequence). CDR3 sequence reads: CALSPGILANYGYTF. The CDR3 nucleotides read TGTGCGCTGTCCCCCGGGATACTAGCTAACTATGGCTACACCTTC.

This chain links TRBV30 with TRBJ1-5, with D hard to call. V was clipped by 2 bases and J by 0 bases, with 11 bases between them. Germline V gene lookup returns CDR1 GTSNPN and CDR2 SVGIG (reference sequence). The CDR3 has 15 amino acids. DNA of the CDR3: TGTGCCTGGAGTCTATCGACCCTTAGCAATCAGCCCCAGCATTTT. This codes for CAWSLSTLSNQPQHF.

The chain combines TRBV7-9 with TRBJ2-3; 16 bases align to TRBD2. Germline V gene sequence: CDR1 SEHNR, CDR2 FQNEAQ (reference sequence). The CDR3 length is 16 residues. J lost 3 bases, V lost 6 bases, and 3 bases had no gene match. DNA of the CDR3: TGTGCCAGCAGTCGGGGACTAGCGGGAGGGACAGATACGCAGTATTTT. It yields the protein CASSRGLAGGTDTQYF.

The CDR3, as DNA: TGTGCCAGCAGTTACCGCGGCTCCTACGAGCAGTACTTC. It specifies CASSYRGSYEQYF. The gene calls are TRBV6-6 and TRBJ2-7; no clear D gene. From germline, CDR1 is MNHNY and CDR2 SVGAGI (reference sequence). V was cut by 2 bases and J by 0 bases, with 5 bases left in between. The CDR3 loop spans 13 amino acids.

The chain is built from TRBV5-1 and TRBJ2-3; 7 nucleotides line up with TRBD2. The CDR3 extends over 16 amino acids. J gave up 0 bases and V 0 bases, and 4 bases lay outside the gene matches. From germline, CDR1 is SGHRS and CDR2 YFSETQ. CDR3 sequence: CASSLGNSGSTDTQYF. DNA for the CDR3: TGCGCCAGCAGCTTGGGGAATAGCGGGAGCACAGATACGCAGTATTTT.

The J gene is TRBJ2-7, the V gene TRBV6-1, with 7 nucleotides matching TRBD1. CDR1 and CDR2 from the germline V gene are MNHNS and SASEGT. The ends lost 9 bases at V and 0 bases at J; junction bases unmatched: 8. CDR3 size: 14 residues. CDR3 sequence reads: CASATWTGSYEQYF. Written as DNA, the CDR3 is TGTGCCAGTGCCACGTGGACAGGCTCCTACGAGCAGTACTTC.

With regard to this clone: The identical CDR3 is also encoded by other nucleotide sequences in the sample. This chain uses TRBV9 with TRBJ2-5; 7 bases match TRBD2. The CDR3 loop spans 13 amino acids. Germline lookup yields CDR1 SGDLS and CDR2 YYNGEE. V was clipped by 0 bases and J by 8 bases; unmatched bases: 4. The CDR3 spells CASSVGLAETQYF. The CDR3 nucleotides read TGTGCCAGCAGCGTAGGCCTAGCGGAAACCCAGTACTTC.

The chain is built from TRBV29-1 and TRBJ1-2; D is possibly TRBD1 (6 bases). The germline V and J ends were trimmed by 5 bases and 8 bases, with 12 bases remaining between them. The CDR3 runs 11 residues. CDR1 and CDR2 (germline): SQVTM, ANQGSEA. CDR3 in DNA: TGCAGCGTTAATGACAGGTTGGGCTACACCTTC. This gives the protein CSVNDRLGYTF.

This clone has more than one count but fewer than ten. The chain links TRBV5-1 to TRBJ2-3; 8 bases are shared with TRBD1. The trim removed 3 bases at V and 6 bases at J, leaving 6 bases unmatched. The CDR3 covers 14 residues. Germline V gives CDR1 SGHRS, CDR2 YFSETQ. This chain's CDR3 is CASSSQGASDTQYF. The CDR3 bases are TGCGCCAGCAGCTCCCAGGGGGCGTCTGATACGCAGTATTTT.

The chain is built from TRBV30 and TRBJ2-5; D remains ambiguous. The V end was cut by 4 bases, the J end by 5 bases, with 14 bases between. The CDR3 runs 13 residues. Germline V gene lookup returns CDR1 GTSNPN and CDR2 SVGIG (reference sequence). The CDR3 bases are TGTGCCTGGACACCGGGTCAATGGGAGACCCAGTACTTC. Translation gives CAWTPGQWETQYF.

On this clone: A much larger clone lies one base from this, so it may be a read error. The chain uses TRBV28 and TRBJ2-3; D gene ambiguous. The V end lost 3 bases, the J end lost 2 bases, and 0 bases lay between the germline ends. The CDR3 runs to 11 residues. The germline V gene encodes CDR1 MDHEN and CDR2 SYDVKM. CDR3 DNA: TGTGCCAGCAGTTTCACAGATACGCAGTATTTT. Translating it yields CASSFTDTQYF.